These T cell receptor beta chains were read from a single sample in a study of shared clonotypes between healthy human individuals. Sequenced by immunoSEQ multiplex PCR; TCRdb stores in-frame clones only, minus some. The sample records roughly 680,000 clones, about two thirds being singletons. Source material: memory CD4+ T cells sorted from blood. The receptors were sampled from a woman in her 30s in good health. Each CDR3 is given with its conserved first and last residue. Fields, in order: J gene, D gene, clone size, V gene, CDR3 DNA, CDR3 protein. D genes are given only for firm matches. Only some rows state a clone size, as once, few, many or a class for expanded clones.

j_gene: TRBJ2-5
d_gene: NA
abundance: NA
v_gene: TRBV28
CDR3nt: TGTGCCAGCAGTCCTCCGGACAGTTACCAAGAGACCCAGTACTTC
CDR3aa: CASSPPDSYQETQYF

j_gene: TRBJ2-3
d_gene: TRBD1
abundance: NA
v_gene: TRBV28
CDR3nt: TGTGCCAGCAGTTTATGGGGACAGGGGGCGGGTGGTACGCAGTATTTT
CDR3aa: CASSLWGQGAGGTQYF

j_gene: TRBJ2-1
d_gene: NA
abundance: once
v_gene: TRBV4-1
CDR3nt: TGCGCCAGCAGGTATACGGCCGGGACAGAGCAGTTCTTC
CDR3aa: CASRYTAGTEQFF

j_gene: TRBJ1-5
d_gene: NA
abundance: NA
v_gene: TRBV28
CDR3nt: TGTGCCAGCACCTCCCGGGTCCTCCAGAGAGCCCAGCATTTT
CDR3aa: CASTSRVLQRAQHF

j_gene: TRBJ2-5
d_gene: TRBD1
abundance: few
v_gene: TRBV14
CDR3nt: TGTGCCAGCAGCCAAGGGACAGGGGGCCGGAAGCAAGAGACCCAGTACTTC
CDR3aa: CASSQGTGGRKQETQYF

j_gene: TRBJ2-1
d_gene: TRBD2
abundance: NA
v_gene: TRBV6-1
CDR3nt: TGTGCCAGCAGTGCAGCTGGGGGGGGGAAGCGGGCTAGCTCCTACAATGAGCAGTTCTTC
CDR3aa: CASSAAGGGKRASSYNEQFF

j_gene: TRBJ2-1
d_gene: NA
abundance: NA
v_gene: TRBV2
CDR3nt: TGTGCCAGCGACCAGGGTGCTTCCTACAATGAGCAGTTCTTC
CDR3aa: CASDQGASYNEQFF

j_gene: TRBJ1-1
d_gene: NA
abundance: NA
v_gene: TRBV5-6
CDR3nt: TGTGCCAGCAGCCGAACCGCGGGGAACACTGAAGCTTTCTTT
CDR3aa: CASSRTAGNTEAFF

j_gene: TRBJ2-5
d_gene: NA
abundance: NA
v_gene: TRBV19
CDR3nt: TGTGCCAGTAGAGAATCACAGGGAGGAGGACAAGAGACCCAGTACTTC
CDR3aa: CASRESQGGGQETQYF

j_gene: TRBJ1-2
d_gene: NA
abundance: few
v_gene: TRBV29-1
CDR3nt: TGCAGCGTTGTAGGGGACGGGGACTATGGCTACACCTTC
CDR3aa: CSVVGDGDYGYTF

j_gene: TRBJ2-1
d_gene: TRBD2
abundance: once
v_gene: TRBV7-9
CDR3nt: TGTGCCAGCAGCTCCCTCGACAGCGGGAGGAGTGAGCAGTTCTTC
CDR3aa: CASSSLDSGRSEQFF

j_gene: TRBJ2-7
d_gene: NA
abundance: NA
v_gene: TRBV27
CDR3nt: TGTGCCAGCAGCATGCGAGGGGGATCCTACGAGCAGTACTTC
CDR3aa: CASSMRGGSYEQYF

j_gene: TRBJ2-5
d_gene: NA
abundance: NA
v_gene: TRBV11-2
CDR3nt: TGTGCCAGCAGCCACACACGTTTCCCCCAAGAGACCCAGTACTTC
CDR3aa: CASSHTRFPQETQYF

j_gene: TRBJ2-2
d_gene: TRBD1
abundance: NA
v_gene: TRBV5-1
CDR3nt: TGCGCCAGCAGCCAAACCGGGACAGAGGCCGGGGAGCTGTTTTTT
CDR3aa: CASSQTGTEAGELFF

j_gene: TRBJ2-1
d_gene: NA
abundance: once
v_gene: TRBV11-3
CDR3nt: TGTGCCAGCAGCGACCGGGGTCGGAATGAGCAGTTCTTC
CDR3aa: CASSDRGRNEQFF

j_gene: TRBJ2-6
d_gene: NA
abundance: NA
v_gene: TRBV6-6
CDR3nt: TGTGCCACCAACACTCCGGGCTCTGGGGCCAACGTCCTGACTTTC
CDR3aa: CATNTPGSGANVLTF

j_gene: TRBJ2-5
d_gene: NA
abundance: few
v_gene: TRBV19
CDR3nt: TGTGCCAGTAGTATAGTAAGCCAAGAGACCCAGTACTTC
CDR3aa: CASSIVSQETQYF

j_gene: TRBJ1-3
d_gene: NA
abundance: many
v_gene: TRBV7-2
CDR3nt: TGTGCCAGCAGCCAGAACAGGGTCTCTGGAAACACCATATATTTT
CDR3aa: CASSQNRVSGNTIYF

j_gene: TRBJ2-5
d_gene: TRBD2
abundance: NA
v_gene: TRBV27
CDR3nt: TGTGCCAGCAGCTCCGACGGGAGGGAACAGTACTTC
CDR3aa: CASSSDGREQYF

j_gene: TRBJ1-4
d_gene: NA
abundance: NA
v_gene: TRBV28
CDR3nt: TGTGCCAGCAGCCTGGGGGGGGCAACAGAAGAAAAACTGTTTTTT
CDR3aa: CASSLGGATEEKLFF

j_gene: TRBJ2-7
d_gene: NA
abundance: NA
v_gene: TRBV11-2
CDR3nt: TGTGCCAGCAGCTTTAGCGGCGAGCAGTACTTC
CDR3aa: CASSFSGEQYF

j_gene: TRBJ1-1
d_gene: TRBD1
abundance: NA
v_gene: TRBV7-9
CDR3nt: TGTGCCAGCAGCCGGGACAGGAGAACTGAAGCTTTCTTT
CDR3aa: CASSRDRRTEAFF

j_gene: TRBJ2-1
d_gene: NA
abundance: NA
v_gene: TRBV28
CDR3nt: TGTGCCAGCCGGACGAGAGGGCCTAACAATGAGCAGTTCTTC
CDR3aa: CASRTRGPNNEQFF

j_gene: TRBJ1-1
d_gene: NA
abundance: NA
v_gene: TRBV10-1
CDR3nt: TGCGCCAGCAGTGGGGAAAGGACAGCCATGAACACTGAAGCTTTCTTT
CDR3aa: CASSGERTAMNTEAFF

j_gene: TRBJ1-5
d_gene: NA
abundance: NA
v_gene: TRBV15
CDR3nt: TGTGCCACCAGCAGAGAGGCGGTGGGTTATAGCAATCAGCCCCAGCATTTT
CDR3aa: CATSREAVGYSNQPQHF

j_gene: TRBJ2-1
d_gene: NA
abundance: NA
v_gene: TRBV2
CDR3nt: TGTGCCAGCGTTTTGGAGGGCCCCTCCAATGAGCAGTTCTTC
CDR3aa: CASVLEGPSNEQFF

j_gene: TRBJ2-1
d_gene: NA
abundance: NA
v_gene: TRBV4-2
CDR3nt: TGTGCCAGCAGCCAAGTGGGCGGGACCTACAATGAGCAGTTCTTC
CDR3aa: CASSQVGGTYNEQFF

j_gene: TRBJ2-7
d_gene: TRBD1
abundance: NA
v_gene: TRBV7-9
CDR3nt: TGTGCCAGCAGCCTTTCGACAGGGGGCTACGAGCAGTACTTC
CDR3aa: CASSLSTGGYEQYF

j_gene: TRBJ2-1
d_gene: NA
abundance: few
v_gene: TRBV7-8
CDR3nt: TGTGCCAGCAGCGGGACGGACAGCAATCACTACAATGAGCAGTTCTTC
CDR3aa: CASSGTDSNHYNEQFF

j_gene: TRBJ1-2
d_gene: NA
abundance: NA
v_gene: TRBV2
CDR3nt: TGTGCCAGCAGTGAGACAGTGCGGGTCGCCGGCTACACCTTC
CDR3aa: CASSETVRVAGYTF

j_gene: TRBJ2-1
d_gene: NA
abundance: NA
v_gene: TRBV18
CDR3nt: TGTGCCAGCTCCCAGCGGGCCGGGTCCTACAATGAGCAGTTCTTC
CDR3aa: CASSQRAGSYNEQFF

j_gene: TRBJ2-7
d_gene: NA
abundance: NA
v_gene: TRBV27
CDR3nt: TGTGCCAGCAGTTTATCGGGGGGCGGCTACGAGCAGTACTTC
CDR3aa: CASSLSGGGYEQYF

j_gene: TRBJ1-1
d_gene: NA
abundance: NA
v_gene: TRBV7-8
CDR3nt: TGTGCCAGCAGCTTAGACACGAACACTGAAGCTTTCTTT
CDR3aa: CASSLDTNTEAFF

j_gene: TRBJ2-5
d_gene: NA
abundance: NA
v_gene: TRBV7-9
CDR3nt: TGTGCCAGCAGCTTTTCAGACCAAGAGACCCAGTACTTC
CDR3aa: CASSFSDQETQYF

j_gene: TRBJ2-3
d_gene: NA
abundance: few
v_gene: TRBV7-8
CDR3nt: TGTGCCAGCAGCTTAGAAGCGGGACAGAGCACAGATACGCAGTATTTT
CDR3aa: CASSLEAGQSTDTQYF

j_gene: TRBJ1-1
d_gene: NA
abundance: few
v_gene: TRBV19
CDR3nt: TGTGCCGCTAGTTCCGGGGGATACGTGAACACTGAAGCTTTCTTT
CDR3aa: CAASSGGYVNTEAFF

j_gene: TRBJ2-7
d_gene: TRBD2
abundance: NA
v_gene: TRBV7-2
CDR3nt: TGTGCCAGCAGCTCCAACGCGTTGGTAGCGGGAGAGCAGTACTTC
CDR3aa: CASSSNALVAGEQYF

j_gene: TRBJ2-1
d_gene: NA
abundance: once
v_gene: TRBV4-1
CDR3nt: TGCGCCAGCTCCACCGGGACTCACTTCTACAATGAGCAGTTCTTC
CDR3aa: CASSTGTHFYNEQFF

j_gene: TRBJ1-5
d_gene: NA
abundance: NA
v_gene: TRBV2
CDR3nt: TGTGCCAGCAGTGAAGTGGTCGGCCCGGGGCCCCAGCATTTT
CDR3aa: CASSEVVGPGPQHF

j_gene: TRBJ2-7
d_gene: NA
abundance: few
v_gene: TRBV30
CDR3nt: TGTGCCTGGAGTGTATACTACGAGCAGTACTTC
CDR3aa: CAWSVYYEQYF

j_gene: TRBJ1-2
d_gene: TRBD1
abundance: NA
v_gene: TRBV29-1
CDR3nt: TGCAGCGTTGACAGGGGGATCCCTAGCTATGGCTACACCTTC
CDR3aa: CSVDRGIPSYGYTF

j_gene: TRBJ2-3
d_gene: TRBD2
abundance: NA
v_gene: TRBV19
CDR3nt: TGTGCCAGTAGAACAACTAGCGGCAGGGCTGATACGCAGTATTTT
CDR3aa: CASRTTSGRADTQYF

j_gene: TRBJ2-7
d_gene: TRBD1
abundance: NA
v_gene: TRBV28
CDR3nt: TGTGCCAGCAGAACAGGACAGGGGGCTTGGGAGCAGTACTTC
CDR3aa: CASRTGQGAWEQYF

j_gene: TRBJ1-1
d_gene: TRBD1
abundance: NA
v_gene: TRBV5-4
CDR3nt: TGTGCCAGCAGCGAACAACCGGGACAGGGGGTCACTGAAGCTTTCTTT
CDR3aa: CASSEQPGQGVTEAFF

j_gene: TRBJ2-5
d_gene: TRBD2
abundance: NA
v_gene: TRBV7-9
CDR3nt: TGTGCCAGCAGCACACAGCCCTCGCTAGCGGGTTTCCAAGAGACCCAGTACTTC
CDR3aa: CASSTQPSLAGFQETQYF

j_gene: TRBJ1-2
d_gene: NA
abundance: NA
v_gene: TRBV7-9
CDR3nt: TGTGCCAGCAGGTCAGAAAGGTGGGGGGAAAAGGTCGGCTATGGCTACACCTTC
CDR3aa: CASRSERWGEKVGYGYTF

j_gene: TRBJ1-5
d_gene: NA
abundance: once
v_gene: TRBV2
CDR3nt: TGTGCCAGCAACGGAGCGATTAGCAATCAGCCCCAGCATTTT
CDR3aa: CASNGAISNQPQHF

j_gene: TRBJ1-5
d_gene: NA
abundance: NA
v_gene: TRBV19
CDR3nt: TGTGCCAGTAGACGGGGGGGAAGCAATCAGCCCCAGCATTTT
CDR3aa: CASRRGGSNQPQHF

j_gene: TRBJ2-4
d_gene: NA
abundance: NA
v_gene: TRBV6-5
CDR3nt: TGTGCCAGCAGTTTCCAGAGGCTAGCCAAAAACATTCAGTACTTC
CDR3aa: CASSFQRLAKNIQYF

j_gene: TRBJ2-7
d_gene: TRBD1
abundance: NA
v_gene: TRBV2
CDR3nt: TGTGCCAGCAGCGGGACAGGATGGTCTTTGCAGTACTTC
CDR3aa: CASSGTGWSLQYF

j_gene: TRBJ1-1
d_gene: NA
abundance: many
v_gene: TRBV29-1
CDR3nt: TGCAGCGTCCGGGCAGGGGTGGTCACTGAAGCTTTCTTT
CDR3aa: CSVRAGVVTEAFF

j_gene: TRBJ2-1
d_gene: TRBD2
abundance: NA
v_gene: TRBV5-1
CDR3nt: TGCGCCAGCAGCCTCCTGGCTAGCGGGGGAAACAATGAGCAGTTCTTC
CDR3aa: CASSLLASGGNNEQFF

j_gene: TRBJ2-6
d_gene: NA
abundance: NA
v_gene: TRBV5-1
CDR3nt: TGCGCCAGTATGACGGGCTCTGGGGCCAACGTCCTGACTTTC
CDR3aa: CASMTGSGANVLTF

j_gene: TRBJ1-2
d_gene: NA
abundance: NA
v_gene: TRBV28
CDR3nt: TGTGCCAGCAGAGAGGGAAGTAGTCCCTATGGCTACACCTTC
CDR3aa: CASREGSSPYGYTF

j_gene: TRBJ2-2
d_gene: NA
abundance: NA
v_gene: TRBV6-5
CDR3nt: TGTGCCAGCAGTGTACTAGTAACAGGGGAGCTGTTTTTT
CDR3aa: CASSVLVTGELFF

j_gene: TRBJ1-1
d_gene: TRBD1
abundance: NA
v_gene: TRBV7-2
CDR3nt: TGTGCCAGCAGCTTAGCAAGCCCGGGACAGGGAACGCACACTGAAGCTTTCTTT
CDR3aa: CASSLASPGQGTHTEAFF

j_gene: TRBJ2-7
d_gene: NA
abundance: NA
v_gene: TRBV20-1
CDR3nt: TGCAGTGCTGGACCAGGGTACGAGCAGTACTTC
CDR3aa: CSAGPGYEQYF